One sample yielded the 14 T cell receptor beta chains listed below, sequenced in a study of blood T cells in healthy people across ages. The second PCR ran about 6 to 11 cycles with a sample-barcoded 5' primer and J-beta primers. TCRdb processed the 5' RACE reads anew with MiXCR; each CDR3 protein has one entry. The data hold around 2 million distinct CDR3 sequences, with roughly two fifths observed a single time. The sample was blood. These receptors all stem from a human donor in good health.

This clonotype was detected a few times. As DNA, the CDR3 is TGCAGTGCTATTAGCAGGGGTGATCAGCCCCAGCATTTT. It translates to CSAISRGDQPQHF. This chain links TRBV20-1 with TRBJ1-5, with D perhaps matching TRBD1 (6 bases). The germline V gene encodes CDR1 DFQATT and CDR2 SNEGSKA (reference sequence). With 4 bases removed from V and 5 bases from J, the gap between germline ends came to 12 bases. The CDR3 runs 13 residues.

This clonotype was counted only a few times. V usage is TRBV7-9 and J usage is TRBJ2-3, with 7 bases that match TRBD2. Germline CDR1 reads SEHNR; CDR2 reads FQNEAQ (reference sequence). The CDR3 has 16 residues. V lost 5 bases, J lost 6 bases, and 14 bases stayed unmatched. The CDR3, as DNA: TGTGCCAGCAGCCCGAGTTTCGCGGGGGTCGAGGATACGCAGTATTTT. Encoded protein: CASSPSFAGVEDTQYF.

The chain employs TRBV12-3 or TRBV12-4 and TRBJ1-6; 7 bases are shared with TRBD1. This CDR3 is built from 13 residues. The ends lost 7 bases at V and 7 bases at J; junction bases unmatched: 4. The CDR3 sequence is CASKGARNSPLHF. CDR3 DNA sequence: TGTGCCAGCAAGGGGGCTCGAAATTCACCCCTCCACTTT.

This chain joins TRBV12-3 or TRBV12-4 and TRBJ2-3; TRBD2 might be the D (6 bases). This CDR3 region has 14 residues. The V and J ends lost 5 bases and 3 bases respectively, with 12 bases between them. The DNA of the CDR3 is TGTGCCAGCAGTAAAGCTAGCGTAACAGATACGCAGTATTTT. Protein sequence: CASSKASVTDTQYF.

V is TRBV7-2 and J is TRBJ1-2; possibly TRBD1 for D (6 bases). Germline values: CDR1 SGHTA, CDR2 FQGNSA. The CDR3 totals 13 residues. Trimming left V 5 bases short and J 4 bases short, with 11 bases between. CDR3 sequence: CASSPGVAYGYTF. CDR3 bases: TGTGCCAGCAGCCCAGGGGTTGCCTATGGCTACACCTTC.

This clonotype was seen more than once but under ten times. This chain uses TRBV7-2 with TRBJ2-1; the D gene is possibly TRBD2 (5 bases). In germline, CDR1 is SGHTA, CDR2 FQGNSA. The V end lost 1 base, the J end lost 1 base, and 8 bases lay between the germline ends. The CDR3 is made up of 15 amino acids. CDR3 coding DNA: TGTGCCAGCAGCTTAGAAGCGGCTTCCTACAATGAGCAGTTCTTC. Translating it yields CASSLEAASYNEQFF. Using reference TRBV7-2 and TRBJ2-1 for the parts outside the CDR3, the full variable domain is GAGVSQSPSNKVTEKGKDVELRCDPISGHTALYWYRQSLGQGLEFLIYFQGNSAPDKSGLPSDRFSAERTGGSVSTLTIQRTQQEDSAVYLCASSLEAASYNEQFFGPGTRLTVL.

This clonotype was counted only a few times. CDR3 in DNA: TGTGCCACCAGTGATTCCCACACGGGACAGGGGAACTATGGCTACACCTTC. Translated: CATSDSHTGQGNYGYTF. This chain joins TRBV24-1 and TRBJ1-2; 10 positions agree with TRBD1. V shed 2 bases, J shed 2 bases, and the junction held 7 bases outside the gene matches. The germline gives CDR1 KGHDR, CDR2 SFDVKD. This CDR3 has 17 amino acids.

This chain links TRBV9 with TRBJ2-7; tentatively, D is TRBD2 (5 bases). The CDR3 length is 14 residues. V was trimmed by 0 bases and J by 3 bases, leaving 10 bases between them. Germline V CDR1 and CDR2: SGDLS, YYNGEE. CDR3 protein: CASSVASEDYEQYF. DNA for the CDR3: TGTGCCAGCAGCGTAGCTTCGGAGGACTACGAGCAGTACTTC.

The J gene is TRBJ2-1, the V gene TRBV5-6; 8 nucleotides line up with TRBD2. J was trimmed by 0 bases and V by 4 bases; bases with no gene match: 9. Per the germline V gene, CDR1 is SGHDT and CDR2 is YYEEEE. This CDR3 has 17 residues. The CDR3 region has the DNA TGTGCCAGCAGCAGTCTGACTAGCGTAACCTCCTACAATGAGCAGTTCTTC. Encoded protein: CASSSLTSVTSYNEQFF.

This chain connects TRBV12-3 or TRBV12-4 to TRBJ1-1; D not resolved. The germline V and J ends were trimmed by 3 bases and 9 bases, with 8 bases remaining between them. The CDR3 extends over 11 amino acids. The CDR3 is CASSLGSQAFF. In DNA, the CDR3 is TGTGCCAGCAGTTTGGGCAGCCAAGCTTTCTTT.

In this sample, this clonotype turned up once. One end of the junction does not line up with germline, which may come from a read error. The J gene is TRBJ2-7, the V gene TRBV10-3, with a weak D call TRBD2 (6 bases). The CDR3 is 14 amino acids. The germline V gene has CDR1 ENHRY and CDR2 SYGVKD. CDR3 bases: TGTGCCATTAGTGAGTCGGATAGGGACTCCGAGCAGTACTTC. It translates to CAISESDRDSEQYF.

This clonotype was seen a few times. The rearrangement joins TRBV4-1 to TRBJ2-4; tentative D call: TRBD1 (6 bases). The V and J ends lost 1 base and 0 bases respectively, with 13 bases between them. The CDR3 length is 17 residues. Germline loops: CDR1 MGHRA, CDR2 YSYEKL. Here the CDR3 reads CASSQARGTEAKNIQYF. The CDR3 nucleotides read TGCGCCAGCAGCCAAGCCAGGGGCACTGAAGCCAAAAACATTCAGTACTTC.

This chain links TRBV29-1 with TRBJ2-3; 7 nucleotides line up with TRBD1. CDR3 length: 13 residues. Germline CDR1 SQVTM, CDR2 ANQGSEA. With 8 bases clipped from V and 2 bases from J, the junction kept 7 bases outside the gene matches. Here the CDR3 reads CSIGTANTDTQYF. The CDR3 region has the DNA TGCAGCATTGGGACAGCAAACACAGATACGCAGTATTTT.

For this clonotype: Compared with germline, one end of the junction differs, possibly owing to a read error. Written as DNA, the CDR3 is TGTGCCAACAGTTTGAGGGAAGCTAACTATGGCTACACCTTC. Protein sequence: CANSLREANYGYTF. V gene TRBV28 combines with J gene TRBJ1-2, with unresolved D. The CDR3 consists of 14 residues. Per germline, CDR1 MDHEN and CDR2 SYDVKM.